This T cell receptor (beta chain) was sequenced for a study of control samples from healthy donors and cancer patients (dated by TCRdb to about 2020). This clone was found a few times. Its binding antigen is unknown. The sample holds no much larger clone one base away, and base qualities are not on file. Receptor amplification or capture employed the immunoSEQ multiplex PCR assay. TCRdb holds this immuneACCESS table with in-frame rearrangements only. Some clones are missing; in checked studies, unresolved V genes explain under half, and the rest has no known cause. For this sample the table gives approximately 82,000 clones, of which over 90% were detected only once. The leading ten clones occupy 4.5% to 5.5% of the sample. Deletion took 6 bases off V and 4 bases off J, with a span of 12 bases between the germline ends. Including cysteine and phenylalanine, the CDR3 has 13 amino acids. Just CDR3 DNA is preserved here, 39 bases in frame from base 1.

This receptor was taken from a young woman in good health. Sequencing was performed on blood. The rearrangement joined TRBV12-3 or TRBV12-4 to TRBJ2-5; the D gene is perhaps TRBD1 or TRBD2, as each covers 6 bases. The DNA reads TGTGCCAGCAGGATAGGGGGGAGAGAGACCCAGTACTTC. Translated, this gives CASRIGGRETQYF.